The entry below gives a single T cell receptor (beta chain) sequence along with its context. Its matching antigen is unknown. Measured with immunoSEQ multiplex PCR; TCRdb has only the in-frame clones, and not every one. The data contain around 57,000 clones, less than 85% of them singletons. The data are from a study of memory CD4+ T cells and cytomegalovirus serostatus. Single viable CD3+CD4+CD8-CD45RO+ cells were sorted as the memory CD4+ T cells. CMV serostatus came from serum IgG against pp150, pp28, p38, p52. The study, taken as a whole, reports: CD4+ memory repertoires contained about two fifths of the roughly 160 reported CMV TCRbeta sequences.

The sequence derives from an adult in good health and CMV-seronegative. Some clones in this sample may be carry-over from other donors' samples. The sample consisted of memory CD4+ T cells from blood.

The CDR3 is CASSRAGTASYNEQFF. The DNA for the CDR3 is TGTGCCAGCAGCCGAGCCGGGACAGCCTCCTACAATGAGCAGTTCTTC. The chain uses TRBV14 and TRBJ2-1; 7 bases are a match to TRBD1. V lost 4 bases, J lost 0 bases, and 6 bases stayed unmatched. This CDR3 contains 16 residues. CDR1 and CDR2 (germline): SGHDN, FVKESK.